Shown below are 27 T cell receptor beta chains from a single sample sequenced in a study of type 1 regulatory T cells. These receptors lack a known antigen. TCRdb ran MiXCR on the reads and lists one entry per CDR3 protein. The repertoire holds about 68,000 distinct CDR3 sequences, with about three fifths as singletons. Input material: cultured T cells, either the whole culture or a sorted T cell fraction (not recorded which). Subset in this sample: Tr1-enriched cell product generated in vitro against host alloantigens. The receptors stem from a human donor in good health.

The chain is built from TRBV12-3 or TRBV12-4 and TRBJ2-6; the D gene could be TRBD1 or TRBD2 (6 bases each). Trimming pared 9 bases from V and 5 bases from J, leaving 11 bases between. This CDR3 has 13 residues. CDR3 loop: CASRGLWANVLTF. The CDR3 region has the DNA TGTGCCAGTCGGGGGCTCTGGGCCAACGTCCTGACTTTC.

The chain recombines TRBV5-1 with TRBJ2-5; TRBD1 aligns across 8 bases. Trimming took 0 bases from V and 1 from J; bases not matched to a gene: 2. In germline, CDR1 is SGHRS, CDR2 YFSETQ. The CDR3 loop spans 15 amino acids. DNA for the CDR3: TGCGCCAGCAGCTTGGAGGGACAGGTCCAAGAGACCCAGTACTTC. Translation gives CASSLEGQVQETQYF.

This clonotype was detected only once. The chain uses TRBV2 and TRBJ2-1; D is unresolved. This CDR3 has 15 residues. Germline loops: CDR1 SNHLY, CDR2 FYNNEI. The V and J ends lost 9 bases and 0 bases respectively, with 15 bases between them. The CDR3 nucleotides are TGTGCCAGTAGCCCGGGTCTGAACTCCTACAATGAGCAGTTCTTC. It specifies CASSPGLNSYNEQFF.

The chain has TRBV20-1 and TRBJ2-3; 9 bases align to TRBD1. CDR3 length equals 16 residues. The ends lost 3 bases at V and 2 bases at J; junction bases unmatched: 9. Germline-derived CDR1 and CDR2 are DFQATT and SNEGSKA (reference sequence). CDR3 DNA: TGCAGTGCTAGCACCTCCCGGGACAGGGTCACAGATACGCAGTATTTT. Its protein product is CSASTSRDRVTDTQYF.

This clonotype was detected many times. This chain uses TRBV20-1 with TRBJ2-1; no firm D call. The ends were cut back, 4 bases at V and 5 bases at J, with 18 bases in the middle. CDR3 length equals 15 residues. The V gene's germline CDR1 is DFQATT and CDR2 SNEGSKA (reference sequence). The CDR3 protein is CSAIQGWARDNEQFF. As DNA, the CDR3 is TGCAGTGCTATCCAAGGATGGGCGCGAGACAATGAGCAGTTCTTC.

The chain carries TRBV20-1 and TRBJ2-2; D is unresolved. Trimming took 6 bases from V and 0 from J, leaving 11 bases between them. This CDR3 comprises 14 residues. Per germline, CDR1 DFQATT and CDR2 SNEGSKA (reference sequence). CDR3 protein: CSAHGVANTGELFF. The CDR3, as DNA: TGCAGTGCACATGGAGTCGCGAACACCGGGGAGCTGTTTTTT.

The CDR3 is CASSQDVGTEAFF. CDR3 in DNA: TGCGCCAGCAGCCAAGATGTAGGCACTGAAGCTTTCTTT. The chain links TRBV4-3 to TRBJ1-1; D gene unclear. V lost 0 bases and J 4 bases, leaving 6 bases between the germline ends. Per the germline V gene, CDR1 is LGHNA and CDR2 is YSLEER. The CDR3 has 13 residues.

V is TRBV7-9 and J is TRBJ1-4, with a weak D call TRBD1 (5 bases). Germline CDR1 and CDR2: SEHNR and FQNEAQ (reference sequence). Trimming pared 3 bases from V and 4 bases from J, leaving 15 bases between. The CDR3 covers 16 residues. This chain's CDR3 is CASSFSQVTFNEKLFF. CDR3 nucleotide sequence: TGTGCCAGCAGCTTCTCACAGGTGACTTTTAATGAAAAACTGTTTTTT.

The chain recombines TRBV11-2 with TRBJ2-3; D is uncertain. V lost 1 base to trimming and J lost 4 bases, with 15 bases between them. The CDR3 runs 16 residues. CDR1 and CDR2 from the germline V gene are SGHAT and FQNNGV. DNA of the CDR3: TGTGCCAGCAGCTTAGGCCCTAGTTGGTCTGCAGATACGCAGTATTTT. Translation gives CASSLGPSWSADTQYF.

J is TRBJ1-2 and V is TRBV6-5; D not certain. The CDR3 length is 13 residues. CDR1 is MNHEY and CDR2 is SVGAGI in the germline V gene. Trimming took 6 bases from V and 5 from J, leaving 13 bases between them. CDR3 sequence reads: CASSPDGLYGYTF. In DNA, the CDR3 is TGTGCCAGCAGCCCGGACGGCCTGTATGGCTACACCTTC.

Concerning this clonotype itself: One base away lies a much larger clone, so this may be a sequencing read error. The genes are TRBV5-1 and TRBJ1-5, with 8 bases identical to TRBD1. Germline lookup yields CDR1 SGHRS and CDR2 YFSETQ. The length of the CDR3 is 15 residues. The CDR3 region is CASSLGTGLGQLQHF. CDR3 DNA sequence: TGCGCCAGCAGCTTGGGGACAGGGCTGGGTCAGCTCCAGCATTTT.

This chain joins TRBV6-5 and TRBJ1-2; tentatively, D is TRBD1 (6 bases). Germline V CDR1 and CDR2: MNHEY, SVGAGI. The V gene lost 1 base and the J gene lost 4 bases, with 10 bases spanning the gap. This CDR3 contains 14 residues. CDR3: CASSYFGGGYGYTF. CDR3 nucleotide sequence: TGTGCCAGCAGTTACTTCGGGGGCGGCTATGGCTACACCTTC.

CDR3 nucleotide sequence: TGTGCCAGCAGCTTACTATCCTCACCGAGATATCAGCCCCAGCATTTT. As protein: CASSLLSSPRYQPQHF. This rearrangement joins TRBV7-8 to TRBJ1-5; the D is unclear. Germline loops: CDR1 SGHVS, CDR2 FQNEAQ. The length of the CDR3 is 16 residues. Trimming removed 2 bases from V and 5 bases from J, with 16 bases in between.

This chain links TRBV12-3 or TRBV12-4 with TRBJ2-1, with TRBD2 matching over 7 bases. The CDR3 totals 12 residues. Germline trimming cut 5 bases from V and 9 bases from J; bases unmatched to any gene: 4. CDR3 loop: CASSQTSIEQFF. Written as DNA, the CDR3 is TGTGCCAGCAGTCAGACTAGCATTGAGCAGTTCTTC.

The genes are TRBV7-2 and TRBJ1-2; 7 bases align to TRBD1. The V gene end was trimmed by 5 bases and the J gene end by 4 bases; junction bases not matched to a gene: 13. Germline loops: CDR1 SGHTA, CDR2 FQGNSA. This CDR3 comprises 16 residues. CDR3 bases: TGTGCCAGCAGCCTCGTCAGGGGGGGCGCTGGCTATGGCTACACCTTC. Its translation: CASSLVRGGAGYGYTF.

The CDR3 sequence is CASSPSKGTTEAFF. The CDR3 coding sequence is TGTGCCAGCTCACCAAGCAAGGGAACCACTGAAGCTTTCTTT. The rearrangement uses TRBV18 and TRBJ1-1; no reliable D call. CDR1 and CDR2 from the germline V gene are KGHSH and LQKENI. CDR3 length: 14 residues. V was pared by 2 bases and J by 4 bases, with 11 bases between.

The CDR3 DNA is TGTGCCAGCAGTTTATTCCCGACTAGCGGGAGTGTGTCTGATACGCAGTATTTT. This sequence encodes CASSLFPTSGSVSDTQYF. The V and J genes are TRBV27 and TRBJ2-3; 12 nucleotides align to TRBD2. Germline-derived CDR1 and CDR2 are MNHEY and SMNVEV (reference sequence). V trimming: 1 base; J trimming: 6 bases; junction bases outside the gene matches: 11. CDR3 length equals 18 residues.

The chain has TRBV6-1 and TRBJ1-1; D uncertain. CDR1 is MNHNS and CDR2 is SASEGT in the germline V gene. V shed 6 bases and J shed 0 bases, with 14 bases lying between them. The CDR3 is 15 residues long. The CDR3 sequence: CASSEVYDVNTEAFF. CDR3 DNA sequence: TGTGCCAGCAGCGAGGTCTACGACGTGAACACTGAAGCTTTCTTT.

This chain uses TRBV12-3 or TRBV12-4 with TRBJ2-5, with 7 bases identical to TRBD1. V lost 3 bases and J lost 7; bases outside the gene matches: 20. CDR3 length equals 18 residues. CDR3 DNA: TGTGCCAGCAGTTTTAGACAGGGTCCGGTGGGGGCAAAGGGGACCCAGTACTTC. This gives the protein CASSFRQGPVGAKGTQYF.

This chain joins TRBV29-1 and TRBJ2-1, with TRBD1 matching 8 bases. The J segment lost 3 bases and the V segment lost 8 bases, leaving 6 bases of the junction unmatched. The CDR3 is made up of 13 amino acids. The germline CDR1 and CDR2 sequences are SQVTM and ANQGSEA. CDR3 DNA: TGCAGCAAGAGACAGGGGAACTACAATGAGCAGTTCTTC. Translating it yields CSKRQGNYNEQFF.

This clonotype was seen a few times. The chain combines TRBV18 with TRBJ2-4, with 9 bases lining up with TRBD1. Germline V gene sequence: CDR1 KGHSH, CDR2 LQKENI. J was trimmed by 0 bases and V by 0 bases; bases with no gene match: 9. This CDR3 spans 19 amino acids. CDR3: CASSPPGQGSDLAKNIQYF. In DNA form, the CDR3 reads TGTGCCAGCTCACCACCGGGACAGGGCTCCGACTTAGCCAAAAACATTCAGTACTTC.

V is TRBV20-1 and J is TRBJ1-2; D unresolved. V was shortened by 5 bases and J by 3 bases, with 10 bases between the two germline ends. The germline gives CDR1 DFQATT, CDR2 SNEGSKA (reference sequence). The CDR3 runs 12 residues. The CDR3 region has the DNA TGCAGTGCTTTCTGGGCCGACTATGGCTACACCTTC. Amino acids: CSAFWADYGYTF.

The rearrangement uses TRBV7-9 and TRBJ1-1; D is perhaps TRBD1 (5 bases). V was pared by 4 bases and J by 1 base, with 10 bases between. CDR1 is SEHNR and CDR2 is FQNEAQ in the germline V gene (reference sequence). The CDR3 loop spans 14 amino acids. CDR3 bases: TGTGCCAGCAGCTGGGAGGGGCGGAACACTGAAGCTTTCTTT. Its translation is CASSWEGRNTEAFF.

The table lists this clonotype with a few counts. This rearrangement joins TRBV19 to TRBJ2-2; TRBD1 matches 11 bases. The CDR3 is 15 residues long. J lost 5 bases, V lost 4 bases, and 3 bases had no gene match. Per the germline V gene, CDR1 is LNHDA and CDR2 is SQIVND (reference sequence). The chain's CDR3 is CASSTGTGGTGELFF. The CDR3 DNA reads as TGTGCCAGTAGTACCGGGACAGGGGGAACCGGGGAGCTGTTTTTT.

This rearrangement joins TRBV6-1 to TRBJ2-2, with 9 nucleotides matching TRBD1. CDR3 length: 15 residues. V dropped 4 bases and J dropped 7; count of bases not matched to a gene: 7. Germline V CDR1 and CDR2: MNHNS, SASEGT. The CDR3 DNA sequence: TGTGCCAGCAGTGTAGGACAGGGGTCTTTCGGGGAGCTGTTTTTT. It translates to CASSVGQGSFGELFF.

The chain combines TRBV6-6 with TRBJ1-1; 9 bases fit TRBD1. The V segment lost 2 bases and the J segment 7 bases; nucleotides outside the gene matches: 8. This CDR3 has 15 residues. Germline-derived CDR1 and CDR2 are MNHNY and SVGAGI (reference sequence). CDR3 in amino acids: CASSYGTGHDNEAFF. Here the CDR3 DNA reads TGTGCCAGCAGTTACGGGACAGGGCATGATAATGAAGCTTTCTTT.

Here the CDR3 reads CASSRVLGNTEAFF. DNA for the CDR3: TGTGCCAGCAGCAGAGTTCTCGGGAACACTGAAGCTTTCTTT. This chain connects TRBV3-1 to TRBJ1-1; D unresolved. V was shortened by 5 bases and J by 1 base, with 11 bases between the two germline ends. CDR3 length: 14 amino acids. Germline lookup yields CDR1 LGHDT and CDR2 YNNKEL (reference sequence).